This entry lists 22 T cell receptor beta chains sequenced from one sample in a study of identical twins (dated by TCRdb to the mid-2010s). The method behind the library was 5' RACE. The instrument given in TCRdb is Illumina HiSeq 2000. Through fastp at Q25 and MiXCR, TCRdb rebuilt clones from the public reads, retaining in-frame beta chains. Every CDR3 protein is listed once, alongside the most common genes and DNA of its rows. The table for this sample lists a few hundred thousand distinct CDR3 sequences; 7.5% to 10% of them were counted only once. Around 3% of the sample comes from the top ten. This same sample was also taken into another study, of yellow fever vaccine responses in identical twins.

Material: PBMCs. All receptors come from a woman under 30 in good health.

The chain uses TRBV6-1 and TRBJ1-5; the D gene is possibly TRBD1 (5 bases). The CDR3 extends over 15 amino acids. V was pared by 8 bases and J by 5 bases, with 19 bases between. CDR1 and CDR2 from the germline V gene are MNHNS and SASEGT. The CDR3 bases are TGTGCCAGCCGTCCGGTCGATTTGGGGGATCAGCCCCAGCATTTT. Its protein is CASRPVDLGDQPQHF.

This clonotype was found a few times. V gene TRBV10-3 combines with J gene TRBJ1-1, with D unclear. Germline CDR1 and CDR2: ENHRY and SYGVKD. Deletions cut 0 bases from V and 9 bases from J, with 8 bases between. The CDR3 runs to 12 residues. The CDR3 DNA sequence: TGTGCCATCAGTGAGTCACTGGGGAAAGCTTTCTTT. It yields the protein CAISESLGKAFF.

This clonotype was recorded a few times. J is TRBJ2-7 and V is TRBV6-1; TRBD1 or TRBD2 may be the D gene (5 bases each). The V end was cut by 0 bases, the J end by 4 bases, with 7 bases between. Germline CDR1 reads MNHNS; CDR2 reads SASEGT. There are 13 residues in the CDR3. The CDR3 nucleotides read TGTGCCAGCAGTGAAGCGGGACCGTACGAGCAGTACTTC. Amino acid sequence: CASSEAGPYEQYF.

This clonotype occurred many times. The V and J genes are TRBV6-1 and TRBJ1-2; D ambiguous. The V and J ends lost 5 bases and 4 bases respectively, with 11 bases between them. Germline CDR1 MNHNS, CDR2 SASEGT. CDR3 length: 13 residues. As DNA, the CDR3 is TGTGCCAGCAGTCGAGGATGGACCTATGGCTACACCTTC. Residues: CASSRGWTYGYTF.

The chain carries TRBV12-3 or TRBV12-4 and TRBJ2-3, with D unresolved. The CDR3 runs to 13 residues. V lost 5 bases, J lost 4 bases, and 10 bases lay in between. CDR3 amino acids: CASSTYAPDTQYF. The CDR3 nucleotides read TGTGCCAGCAGTACTTACGCCCCAGATACGCAGTATTTT.

This rearrangement joins TRBV6-2 or TRBV6-3 to TRBJ2-5, with TRBD2 identical over 11 bases. V lost 6 bases to trimming and J lost 2 bases; unmatched junction nucleotides: 11. This CDR3 spans 17 amino acids. The germline V gene encodes CDR1 MNHEY and CDR2 SVGEGT. The CDR3 loop reads CASRNPGLAEGQETQYF. The CDR3 region has the DNA TGTGCCAGCAGAAACCCGGGACTAGCGGAGGGACAAGAGACCCAGTACTTC.

This clonotype has just a few counts. This chain joins TRBV12-3 or TRBV12-4 and TRBJ2-1, with 8 nucleotides matching TRBD2. The CDR3 loop spans 17 amino acids. The V segment lost 7 bases and the J segment 9 bases; nucleotides outside the gene matches: 20. CDR3 region: CASIHTESGSLAGEQFF. CDR3 in DNA: TGTGCCAGCATACACACTGAAAGCGGGAGTTTGGCCGGTGAGCAGTTCTTC.

This clonotype was seen more than once but under ten times. V gene TRBV20-1 combines with J gene TRBJ2-3; D is unclear. The CDR3 loop spans 13 amino acids. Trimming removed 6 bases from V and 0 bases from J, with 10 bases in between. Germline lookup yields CDR1 DFQATT and CDR2 SNEGSKA (reference sequence). The DNA of the CDR3 is TGCAGTGCGCCAGTCGGAAGCACAGATACGCAGTATTTT. This gives the protein CSAPVGSTDTQYF.

This clonotype was counted a few times. The J gene is TRBJ2-7, the V gene TRBV10-3; 7 bases map to TRBD2. CDR3 length: 15 amino acids. Looked up from germline, CDR1 is ENHRY and CDR2 is SYGVKD. Trimming took 1 base from V and 1 from J; bases not matched to a gene: 4. The CDR3 sequence is CAISELAGGSYEQYF. The CDR3 DNA reads TGTGCCATCAGTGAGTTAGCGGGTGGGTCCTACGAGCAGTACTTC.

On this clonotype: An end of the junction differs from the germline gene, which may be a read error. The chain joins TRBV29-1 to TRBJ2-1; 7 bases fit TRBD2. Per germline, CDR1 SQVTM and CDR2 ANQGSEA. The CDR3 extends over 14 amino acids. The CDR3 sequence: CSVESGVTYHEQFF. The CDR3 region has the DNA TGCAGCGTAGAAAGCGGGGTTACCTACCATGAGCAGTTCTTC.

Worth noting for this clonotype: This could be a read error, since a much larger clone is one nucleotide away. This sequence joins TRBV20-1 and TRBJ2-5; TRBD2 might be the D (6 bases). The CDR3 is made up of 17 amino acids. CDR1 and CDR2 from the germline V gene are DFQATT and SNEGSKA (reference sequence). CDR3 nucleotides: TGCTGTGCTAGAGATGGGGGAAGGGCCGGGCGGGGAGAGACCCAGTACTTC. Translation: CCARDGGRAGRGETQYF.

This clonotype came up a few times. V gene TRBV14 combines with J gene TRBJ2-1; no clear D. Germline CDR1 and CDR2: SGHDN and FVKESK. V was shortened by 3 bases and J by 9 bases, with 15 bases between the two germline ends. The CDR3 is 14 amino acids. The CDR3: CASSQINTDLEQFF. DNA of the CDR3: TGTGCCAGCAGCCAGATAAACACAGATCTTGAGCAGTTCTTC.

This clonotype was seen repeatedly, ten times or more. The V and J genes are TRBV7-6 and TRBJ2-7, with D possibly matching TRBD2 (6 bases). From germline, CDR1 is SGHVS and CDR2 FNYEAQ. Trimming removed 4 bases from V and 5 bases from J, with 15 bases in between. This CDR3 is 14 amino acids long. The CDR3: CASSSRGGVDEQYF. CDR3 in DNA: TGTGCCAGCAGCTCGAGGGGAGGCGTAGACGAGCAGTACTTC. Variable domain in full (rest from reference TRBV7-6 and TRBJ2-7): GAGVSQSPRYKVTKRGQDVALRCDPISGHVSLYWYRQALGQGPEFLTYFNYEAQQDKSGLPNDRFSAERPEGSISTLTIQRTEQRDSAMYRCASSSRGGVDEQYFGPGTRLTVT.

The CDR3 nucleotides read TGTGCCAGCAGTCTGTGGTCAGGGGCCACTGAAGCTTTCTTT. This codes for CASSLWSGATEAFF. The chain links TRBV28 to TRBJ1-1, with D possibly matching TRBD1 (6 bases). The germline CDR1 and CDR2 sequences are MDHEN and SYDVKM. The CDR3 has 14 amino acids. V was shortened by 5 bases and J by 4 bases, with 14 bases between the two germline ends.

This clonotype occurred many times. The chain joins TRBV27 to TRBJ1-5; D possibly corresponds to TRBD1 (5 bases). V was clipped by 6 bases and J by 3 bases, with 12 bases between them. From germline, CDR1 is MNHEY and CDR2 SMNVEV (reference sequence). The CDR3 is made up of 14 amino acids. The CDR3 DNA follows: TGTGCCAGCAGCCCTGACAGCCTCAATCAGCCCCAGCATTTT. This codes for CASSPDSLNQPQHF.

In its sample, this clonotype was seen many times. The genes are TRBV7-8 and TRBJ1-5; D gene uncertain. This CDR3 comprises 15 residues. V lost 1 base and J 3 bases, leaving 10 bases between the germline ends. CDR1 and CDR2 (germline): SGHVS, FQNEAQ. In nucleotides, the CDR3 is TGTGCCAGCAGCTTAGGAGTTAGCCTCAATCAGCCCCAGCATTTT. This gives the protein CASSLGVSLNQPQHF.

This clonotype was detected many times. The rearrangement uses TRBV28 and TRBJ2-7; 11 positions agree with TRBD1. V was clipped by 7 bases and J by 2 bases; unmatched bases: 7. CDR1 MDHEN and CDR2 SYDVKM come from the germline V gene. The CDR3 loop spans 15 amino acids. The CDR3 DNA is TGTGCCAGCAACGATCCGGGACAGGGGGCCTACGAGCAGTACTTC. Translated, it gives CASNDPGQGAYEQYF. The whole variable domain, remainder taken from reference TRBV28 and TRBJ2-7, is DVKVTQSSRYLVKRTGEKVFLECVQDMDHENMFWYRQDPGLGLRLIYFSYDVKMKEKGDIPEGYSVSREKKERFSLILESASTNQTSMYLCASNDPGQGAYEQYFGPGTRLTVT.

J is TRBJ2-3 and V is TRBV21-1; the D call of TRBD1 is as the table states it, not checked on the DNA. TRBV21-1 is an annotated pseudogene. The CDR3 has 13 residues. The CDR3 DNA follows: TGTGCCAGCAGCAACCTGGGGGAAGATACGCAGTATTTT. It codes for CASSNLGEDTQYF.

This clonotype was recorded many times. The chain couples TRBV29-1 to TRBJ2-2; D is ambiguous. The CDR3 has 14 residues. V was trimmed by 7 bases and J by 6 bases, leaving 18 bases between them. Per the germline V gene, CDR1 is SQVTM and CDR2 is ANQGSEA. CDR3 region: CSARPGLQPGELFF. Written as DNA, the CDR3 is TGCAGCGCCAGACCGGGCCTACAACCCGGGGAGCTGTTTTTT.

This clonotype was observed many times. This chain joins TRBV5-5 and TRBJ2-1; D is undetermined. Germline values: CDR1 SGHKS, CDR2 YYEKEE (reference sequence). Trimming shortened V by 1 base and J by 1 base, and 12 bases separated the two germline ends. This CDR3 spans 16 amino acids. In DNA, the CDR3 is TGTGCCAGCAGCTTGTACGGAAAGGGATCCTACAATGAGCAGTTCTTC. Amino acid sequence: CASSLYGKGSYNEQFF.

This chain joins TRBV20-1 and TRBJ1-5; TRBD1 might be the D (6 bases). Germline V CDR1 and CDR2: DFQATT, SNEGSKA (reference sequence). Trimming pared 5 bases from V and 7 bases from J, leaving 18 bases between. This CDR3 has 14 residues. The CDR3 is CSAQYTGFGQPQHF. The CDR3 coding sequence is TGCAGTGCTCAATACACAGGGTTTGGGCAGCCCCAGCATTTT.

V usage is TRBV18 and J usage is TRBJ2-3; the D gene is possibly TRBD1 (6 bases). Germline V gives CDR1 KGHSH, CDR2 LQKENI. V gave up 2 bases and J gave up 2 bases, with 8 bases separating them. This CDR3 comprises 14 residues. DNA for the CDR3: TGTGCCAGCTCACCAAGGACAGTCACAGATACGCAGTATTTT. As protein: CASSPRTVTDTQYF.